The 15 T cell receptor beta chains reported below all come from one sample, sequenced in a study of blood T cell repertoires in COVID-19. Sequencing used immunoSEQ multiplex PCR; TCRdb keeps in-frame clones, though not all of them. The table includes approximately 350,000 clones, more than 85% detected once. Sequencing input: PBMCs or T cells enriched from blood (not recorded which). The receptors were sampled from a young woman who had recovered from COVID-19.

This clone appeared a few times. The V and J genes are TRBV7-8 and TRBJ2-4, with D possibly matching TRBD1 (6 bases). CDR1 and CDR2 from the germline V gene are SGHVS and FQNEAQ. V shed 4 bases and J shed 4 bases, with 14 bases lying between them. This CDR3 has 15 residues. The CDR3 DNA reads TGTGCCAGCAGCTCACAGGGTGGGCGGAAAAACATTCAGTACTTC. Its translation: CASSSQGGRKNIQYF.

The genes are TRBV7-2 and TRBJ1-1; D uncertain. The V end was cut by 5 bases, the J end by 2 bases, with 12 bases between. CDR1 is SGHTA, CDR2 FQGNSA, per germline. CDR3 size: 14 residues. The CDR3 DNA reads TGTGCCAGCAGCCAACGATCTAGTAACACTGAAGCTTTCTTT. Its protein is CASSQRSSNTEAFF.

A single count supports this clone. This chain joins TRBV10-3 and TRBJ2-2; the match to TRBD2 covers 16 bases. This CDR3 has 16 residues. Germline assignment: CDR1 ENHRY and CDR2 SYGVKD. The V and J ends lost 6 bases and 4 bases, in that order; junction bases with no gene match: 2. This chain's CDR3 is CAIRGTSGRGTGELFF. DNA for the CDR3: TGTGCCATCAGAGGGACTAGCGGGAGGGGCACCGGGGAGCTGTTTTTT.

V is TRBV6-5 and J is TRBJ2-5; 11 nucleotides match TRBD2. CDR1 and CDR2 (germline): MNHEY, SVGAGI. CDR3 length: 15 amino acids. The V segment lost 6 bases and the J segment 5 bases; nucleotides outside the gene matches: 8. The CDR3 bases are TGTGCCAGCAGGCCGGGACTAGCGGTCGGCGAGACCCAGTACTTC. Translated: CASRPGLAVGETQYF.

The chain recombines TRBV3-1 (or the pseudogene TRBV3-2) with TRBJ2-1; 15 bases map to TRBD2. Germline CDR1 LGHDT, CDR2 YNNKEL (reference sequence). J gave up 2 bases and V 2 bases, and 7 bases lay outside the gene matches. The CDR3 covers 19 residues. The CDR3 here is CASSQRTGLAGGAYNEQFF. DNA for the CDR3: TGTGCCAGCAGCCAAAGGACAGGACTAGCGGGAGGGGCCTACAATGAGCAGTTCTTC.

The chain is built from TRBV28 and TRBJ2-7, with D possibly TRBD1 on 5 matching bases. The germline V gene has CDR1 MDHEN and CDR2 SYDVKM. The V end was cut by 4 bases, the J end by 1 base, with 8 bases between. The CDR3 runs to 13 residues. This CDR3 is CASSWGSSYEQYF. The DNA for the CDR3 is TGTGCCAGCAGTTGGGGCTCTTCCTACGAGCAGTACTTC.

The genes are TRBV25-1 and TRBJ1-6; D ambiguous. V lost 4 bases, J lost 11 bases, and 12 bases lay in between. The CDR3 sequence is 13 residues long. Looked up from germline, CDR1 is MGHDK and CDR2 is SYGVNS. The DNA for the CDR3 is TGTGCCAGCAGTGCAATCGGGAAGACACCCCTCCACTTT. It specifies CASSAIGKTPLHF.

This clone was found once. V and J are TRBV28 and TRBJ2-7; the match to TRBD2 covers 13 bases. CDR3 length equals 16 residues. V dropped 2 bases and J dropped 2; count of bases not matched to a gene: 3. Germline V gene sequence: CDR1 MDHEN, CDR2 SYDVKM. CDR3 region: CASSLTGLAGAYEQYF. In DNA form, the CDR3 reads TGTGCCAGCAGTTTAACCGGACTAGCGGGAGCCTACGAGCAGTACTTC.

The rearrangement uses TRBV5-1 and TRBJ1-2; D remains unclear. Germline V gene data show CDR1 as SGHRS and CDR2 as YFSETQ. With 0 bases removed from V and 0 bases from J, the gap between germline ends came to 6 bases. The CDR3 is made up of 14 amino acids. CDR3 sequence (DNA): TGCGCCAGCAGCTTGGAGACACCTAACTATGGCTACACCTTC. Its protein is CASSLETPNYGYTF. The full variable domain, its missing parts supplied by reference TRBV5-1 and TRBJ1-2, is KAGVTQTPRYLIKTRGQQVTLSCSPISGHRSVSWYQQTPGQGLQFLFEYFSETQRNKGNFPGRFSGRQFSNSRSEMNVSTLELGDSALYLCASSLETPNYGYTFGSGTRLTVV.

J is TRBJ1-6 and V is TRBV6-5; TRBD1 is a possible D gene (5 bases). The CDR3 loop spans 15 amino acids. Per the germline V gene, CDR1 is MNHEY and CDR2 is SVGAGI. Trimming removed 6 bases from V and 10 bases from J, with 19 bases in between. The CDR3 DNA is TGTGCCAGCAGAGGAGGGTGGGGGAATCGGTCACCCCTCCACTTT. Amino acid sequence: CASRGGWGNRSPLHF.

The count of this clone is one. The chain couples TRBV5-1 to TRBJ2-3, with D tentatively TRBD2 (6 bases). Germline V gene lookup returns CDR1 SGHRS and CDR2 YFSETQ. V was cut by 3 bases and J by 5 bases, with 10 bases left in between. The CDR3 is 13 residues long. The DNA for the CDR3 is TGCGCCAGCAGCTCCCCCGGGGGAGATACGCAGTATTTT. Its protein product is CASSSPGGDTQYF.

J is TRBJ1-1 and V is TRBV5-1; D uncertain. V dropped 4 bases and J dropped 1 base, with 14 bases sitting between them. The CDR3 loop spans 15 amino acids. CDR1 is SGHRS, CDR2 YFSETQ, per germline. Here the CDR3 DNA reads TGCGCCAGCAGCCGGGATCTAAGGTCGAACACTGAAGCTTTCTTT. It encodes CASSRDLRSNTEAFF.

The chain recombines TRBV24-1 with TRBJ1-5, with 11 bases matching TRBD1. The CDR3 contains 15 residues. Germline CDR1 KGHDR, CDR2 SFDVKD. Germline trimming cut 4 bases from V and 7 bases from J; bases unmatched to any gene: 5. The CDR3 region is CATSESGQGEQPQHF. The CDR3 DNA sequence: TGTGCCACCAGTGAATCGGGACAGGGGGAGCAGCCCCAGCATTTT.

The rearrangement links TRBV5-6 to TRBJ2-1, with D hard to call. The CDR3 totals 12 residues. Trimming stripped 6 bases from V and 6 bases from J, with 10 bases between. Germline values: CDR1 SGHDT, CDR2 YYEEEE. This CDR3 reads CASISAGNEQFF. The CDR3 bases are TGTGCCAGCATCTCCGCCGGCAATGAGCAGTTCTTC.

The V gene is TRBV7-8, the J gene TRBJ1-6, with D possibly TRBD1 on 5 matching bases. V was shortened by 4 bases and J by 9 bases, with 13 bases between the two germline ends. The CDR3 length is 14 residues. CDR1 is SGHVS and CDR2 is FQNEAQ in the germline V gene. The CDR3 reads CASSSNRIGSPLHF. The DNA of the CDR3 is TGTGCCAGCAGCTCCAACAGGATTGGTTCACCCCTCCACTTT.